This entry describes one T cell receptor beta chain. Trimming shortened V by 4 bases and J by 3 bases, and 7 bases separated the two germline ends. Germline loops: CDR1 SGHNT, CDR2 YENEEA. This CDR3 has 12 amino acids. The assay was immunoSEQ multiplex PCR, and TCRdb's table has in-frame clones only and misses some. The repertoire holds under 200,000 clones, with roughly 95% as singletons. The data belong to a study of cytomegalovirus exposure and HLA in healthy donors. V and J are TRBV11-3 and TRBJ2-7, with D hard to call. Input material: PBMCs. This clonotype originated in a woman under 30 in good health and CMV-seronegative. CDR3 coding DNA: TGTGCCAGCAGCTCGGGTCACTACGAGCAGTACTTC. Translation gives CASSSGHYEQYF.